This TCR beta chain was sequenced during a study of cytomegalovirus exposure and HLA in healthy donors. Study information: Of about 400 genotyped donors, 81% clustered with self-reported Caucasian donors.

PCR employed 60 Vbeta and 13 Jbeta primers. TCRdb's copy holds only in-frame clones and misses some; the assay was immunoSEQ multiplex PCR. Its table lists about 160,000 clones. The V and J ends lost 7 bases and 8 bases respectively, with 11 bases between them. Per the germline V gene, CDR1 is SGHTA and CDR2 is FQGTGA. This CDR3 is 12 amino acids long. Specimen: PBMCs. V and J are TRBV7-3 and TRBJ2-2; D is possibly TRBD2 (5 bases). The clonotype was recovered from a woman in her sixties or seventies in good health and CMV-seronegative. The CDR3 nucleotides are TGTGCCAGCAAGTCAGAGGGAGGGGAGCTGTTTTTT. Translated: CASKSEGGELFF.